Given below is one TCR beta chain in context. Antigen: not known. One junction end disagrees with the germline gene, perhaps due to a read error. Starting material for RNA and DNA co-extraction consisted of roughly 17-31 mg of unsorted bulk tissue. Primary liver carcinoma in the patients was surgically resected. Each sampled tumor had five separate regions taken from it. A primer in the constant region served to generate TCR beta cDNA from 500 ng of total RNA. Slightly modified ARM-PCR served as the procedure for the TCR beta libraries. These libraries came from three rounds of nested multiplex PCR. In TCRdb, the multiplex PCR reads were re-called with MiXCR into one record per CDR3 protein. In the table there are under 110,000 distinct CDR3 sequences, around two thirds of which are singletons. The sample originates from a study of tumor-infiltrating lymphocytes in primary liver carcinoma. Points from the study as a whole: Tumor region pairs overlapped more than did tumor-adjacent and tumor-blood pairs. Top-250-clone fractions were significantly higher in tumors than in blood (p = 0.039).

The sequence derives from a woman aged 55-69 years with primary liver carcinoma and hepatitis B virus infection. The sample was liver tumor tissue from sampling region 2. Subset given: tumor region T2, inferior pole.

The CDR3 loop reads CVSSLTSGAEQFF. CDR3 coding DNA: TGTGTCAGCAGCTTGACTAGCGGGGCTGAGCAGTTCTTC. This chain links TRBV11-2 with TRBJ2-1; 11 bases fit TRBD2. The CDR3 is made up of 13 amino acids. From germline, CDR1 is SGHAT and CDR2 FQNNGV.